This entry lists 18 T cell receptor beta chains sequenced from one sample in a study of blood T cell repertoires in COVID-19. The repertoire was sequenced with immunoSEQ multiplex PCR; TCRdb's copy has only in-frame clones and lacks some. The top ten clones hold 0.5% to 0.65% of a sample with about 150,000 clones, over 90% of them seen once. Sequencing was performed on peripheral blood. The receptors were sampled from a man in his fifties with acute or convalescent COVID-19.

The chain uses TRBV4-3 and TRBJ2-2; D possibly corresponds to TRBD2 (5 bases). The V end was cut by 0 bases, the J end by 6 bases, with 20 bases between. CDR3 length: 18 residues. CDR1 is LGHNA and CDR2 is YSLEER in the germline V gene. CDR3 residues: CASSQDQMFGVAAGELFF. The CDR3 bases are TGCGCCAGCAGCCAAGATCAGATGTTCGGGGTGGCGGCCGGGGAGCTGTTTTTT.

As DNA, the CDR3 is TGTGCCAGCAGCTCACAGGGGAGGTACACTGAAGCTTTCTTT. This sequence encodes CASSSQGRYTEAFF. This chain links TRBV28 with TRBJ1-1, with 7 bases matching TRBD1. The trim removed 6 bases at V and 3 bases at J, leaving 7 bases unmatched. Germline CDR1 is MDHEN and CDR2 is SYDVKM. This CDR3 has 14 amino acids.

V is TRBV7-2 and J is TRBJ1-1; no clear D. With 4 bases removed from V and 0 bases from J, the gap between germline ends came to 6 bases. The CDR3 is 13 amino acids. Per the germline V gene, CDR1 is SGHTA and CDR2 is FQGNSA. CDR3 sequence: CASSSNMNTEAFF. In nucleotides, the CDR3 is TGTGCCAGCAGCTCTAATATGAACACTGAAGCTTTCTTT.

The gene calls are TRBV9 and TRBJ2-3, with 11 bases identical to TRBD2. Per the germline V gene, CDR1 is SGDLS and CDR2 is YYNGEE. This CDR3 is 17 amino acids long. The junction had 8 bases not matched to a gene; V was cut back by 3 bases and J by 2 bases. CDR3 coding DNA: TGTGCCAGCAGCGACCGACTAGCGGGGCACGCCACAGATACGCAGTATTTT. Residues: CASSDRLAGHATDTQYF.

The rearrangement joins TRBV14 to TRBJ1-2; D is perhaps TRBD1 (6 bases). In germline, CDR1 is SGHDN, CDR2 FVKESK. The length of the CDR3 is 14 residues. Trimming shortened V by 4 bases and J by 6 bases, and 15 bases separated the two germline ends. CDR3 sequence reads: CASSLQYNRDGYTF. CDR3 nucleotide sequence: TGTGCCAGCAGCCTACAATACAACAGGGATGGCTACACCTTC. The full variable domain, completed using reference TRBV14 and TRBJ1-2, is EAGVTQFPSHSVIEKGQTVTLRCDPISGHDNLYWYRRVMGKEIKFLLHFVKESKQDESGMPNNRFLAERTGGTYSTLKVQPAELEDSGVYFCASSLQYNRDGYTFGSGTRLTVV.

This chain joins TRBV6-5 and TRBJ1-2; 7 positions agree with TRBD1. V was clipped by 8 bases and J by 8 bases; unmatched bases: 17. The length of the CDR3 is 15 residues. Germline V gene data show CDR1 as MNHEY and CDR2 as SVGAGI. The CDR3 spells CASGRTGPPSGGYTF. CDR3 in DNA: TGTGCCAGCGGGCGGACAGGTCCCCCTTCGGGGGGCTACACCTTC.

The chain uses TRBV10-2 and TRBJ1-6; 7 bases line up with TRBD1. The V gene's germline CDR1 is WSHSY and CDR2 SAAADI. The J segment lost 6 bases and the V segment lost 6 bases, leaving 5 bases of the junction unmatched. This CDR3 spans 14 amino acids. The CDR3 DNA follows: TGCGCCAGCAGCCCGGGACAGCTTAATTCACCCCTCCACTTT. Translated: CASSPGQLNSPLHF.

V gene TRBV10-3 combines with J gene TRBJ2-1; D uncertain. The CDR3 consists of 11 residues. CDR1 is ENHRY, CDR2 SYGVKD, per germline. Trimming stripped 2 bases from V and 7 bases from J, with 3 bases between. This CDR3 is CAISELNEQFF. CDR3 DNA sequence: TGTGCCATCAGTGAGCTAAATGAGCAGTTCTTC.

The CDR3 DNA reads TGTGCCAGCAGTTCGACCCGGACGGTGGGGCGCAATGAGCAGTTCTTC. Translation: CASSSTRTVGRNEQFF. The genes are TRBV28 and TRBJ2-1, with D maybe TRBD1 (5 bases). V was clipped by 4 bases and J by 6 bases, with 19 bases between them. The V gene's germline CDR1 is MDHEN and CDR2 SYDVKM. This CDR3 region has 16 residues. The full variable domain, with the rest looked up from reference TRBV28 and TRBJ2-1, is DVKVTQSSRYLVKRTGEKVFLECVQDMDHENMFWYRQDPGLGLRLIYFSYDVKMKEKGDIPEGYSVSREKKERFSLILESASTNQTSMYLCASSSTRTVGRNEQFFGPGTRLTVL.

This chain links TRBV28 with TRBJ1-6; 7 bases map to TRBD1. V dropped 3 bases and J dropped 10; count of bases not matched to a gene: 12. Per germline, CDR1 MDHEN and CDR2 SYDVKM. The CDR3 consists of 16 residues. The CDR3 bases are TGTGCCAGCAGTTTTGTGACAGGGACCTTTATGTCACCCCTCCACTTT. Protein: CASSFVTGTFMSPLHF.

This rearrangement joins TRBV5-4 to TRBJ1-4; D might be TRBD1 (5 bases). Germline V gives CDR1 SGHNT, CDR2 YYREEE (reference sequence). The V and J ends lost 2 bases and 5 bases respectively, with 13 bases between them. There are 15 residues in the CDR3. The CDR3 bases are TGTGCCAGCAGCTTACTGGGGCAGGGAAATGAAAAACTGTTTTTT. Protein product: CASSLLGQGNEKLFF.

This clone was seen just once. The genes are TRBV10-1 and TRBJ2-5; 9 nucleotides match TRBD2. CDR1 and CDR2 from the germline V gene are WNHNN and SYGVQD (reference sequence). This CDR3 comprises 14 residues. V shed 6 bases and J 2 bases; nucleotides not matched to a gene: 4. Here the CDR3 reads CASSTSGPQETQYF. CDR3 nucleotide sequence: TGCGCCAGCAGCACTAGCGGGCCACAAGAGACCCAGTACTTC.

The chain carries TRBV5-1 and TRBJ2-5; D unclear. There are 14 residues in the CDR3. The V gene lost 0 bases and the J gene lost 3 bases, with 9 bases spanning the gap. Germline CDR1 reads SGHRS; CDR2 reads YFSETQ. The CDR3 nucleotides read TGCGCCAGCAGCTTGGTGGGCGCTGAAGAGACCCAGTACTTC. Translating gives CASSLVGAEETQYF.

V gene TRBV4-1 combines with J gene TRBJ2-1; 10 bases align to TRBD2. Losses at the gene ends were 4 bases for V and 3 bases for J; bases not matched to a gene: 3. This CDR3 contains 15 residues. Germline V CDR1 and CDR2: MGHRA, YSYEKL. The DNA of the CDR3 is TGCGCCAGCAGCCTCGGACTAGCGGACTACAATGAGCAGTTCTTC. Its translation is CASSLGLADYNEQFF.

The chain recombines TRBV15 with TRBJ1-2; D is ambiguous. Trimming removed 0 bases from V and 8 bases from J, with 13 bases in between. Germline V lookup: CDR1 LNHNV, CDR2 YYDKDF (reference sequence). CDR3 length: 14 residues. This chain's CDR3 is CATSRDGSREGYTF. CDR3 nucleotide sequence: TGTGCCACCAGCAGAGATGGATCGAGGGAGGGCTACACCTTC. The full variable domain, completed using reference TRBV15 and TRBJ1-2, is DAMVIQNPRYQVTQFGKPVTLSCSQTLNHNVMYWYQQKSSQAPKLLFHYYDKDFNNEADTPDNFQSRRPNTSFCFLDIRSPGLGDTAMYLCATSRDGSREGYTFGSGTRLTVV.

The J gene is TRBJ2-1, the V gene TRBV7-3; D not certain. V lost 0 bases and J lost 8, with 17 bases in between. The CDR3 sequence is 16 residues long. Per the germline V gene, CDR1 is SGHTA and CDR2 is FQGTGA. CDR3 in DNA: TGTGCCAGCAGCTTAACCCCCGGAGTAGACGTAGATGAGCAGTTCTTC. Protein: CASSLTPGVDVDEQFF.

The chain recombines TRBV29-1 with TRBJ2-5; the D gene is possibly TRBD1 (6 bases). This CDR3 spans 15 amino acids. The germline gives CDR1 SQVTM, CDR2 ANQGSEA. The V gene lost 1 base and the J gene lost 5 bases, with 17 bases spanning the gap. CDR3 nucleotide sequence: TGCAGCGTTGAAGTGGGACATGAAATTGTTGAGACCCAGTACTTC. Its protein product is CSVEVGHEIVETQYF.

For this clone: A read error may produce the germline difference seen at one junction end. The chain links TRBV10-3 to TRBJ1-2; a possible D gene is TRBD1 (6 bases). This CDR3 is built from 15 residues. CDR1 and CDR2 (germline): ENHRY, SYGVKD. CDR3 bases: TGTGCCATCAGAGAGTTACAGGGCTCGGACTATGGCTACACCTTC. As protein: CAIRELQGSDYGYTF.